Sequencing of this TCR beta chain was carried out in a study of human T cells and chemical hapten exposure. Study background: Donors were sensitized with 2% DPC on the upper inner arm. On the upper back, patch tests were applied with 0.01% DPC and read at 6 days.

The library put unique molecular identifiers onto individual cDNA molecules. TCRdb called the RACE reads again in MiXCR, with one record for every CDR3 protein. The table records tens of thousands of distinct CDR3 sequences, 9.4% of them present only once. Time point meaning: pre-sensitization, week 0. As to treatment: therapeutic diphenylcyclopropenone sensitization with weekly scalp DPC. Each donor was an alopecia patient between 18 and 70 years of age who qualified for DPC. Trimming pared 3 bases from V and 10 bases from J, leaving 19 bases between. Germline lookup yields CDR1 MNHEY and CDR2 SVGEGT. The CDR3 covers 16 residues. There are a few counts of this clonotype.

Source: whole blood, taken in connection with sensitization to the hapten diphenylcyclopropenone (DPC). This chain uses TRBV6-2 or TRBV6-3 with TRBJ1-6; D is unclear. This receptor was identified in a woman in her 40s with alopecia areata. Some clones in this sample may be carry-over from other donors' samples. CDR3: CASSYMPGGRGSPLHF. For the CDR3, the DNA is TGTGCCAGCAGTTATATGCCCGGAGGGCGTGGGTCACCCCTCCACTTT.